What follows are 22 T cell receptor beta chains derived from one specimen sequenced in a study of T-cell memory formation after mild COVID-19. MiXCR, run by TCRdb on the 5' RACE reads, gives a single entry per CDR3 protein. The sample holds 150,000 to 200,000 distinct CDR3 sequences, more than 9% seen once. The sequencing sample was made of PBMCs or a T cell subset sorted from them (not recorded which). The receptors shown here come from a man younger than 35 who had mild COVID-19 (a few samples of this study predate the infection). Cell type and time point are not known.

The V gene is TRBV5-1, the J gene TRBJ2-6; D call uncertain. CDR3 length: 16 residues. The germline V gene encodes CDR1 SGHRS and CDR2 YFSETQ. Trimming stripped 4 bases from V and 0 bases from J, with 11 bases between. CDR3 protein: CASSKTVSSGANVLTF. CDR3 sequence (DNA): TGCGCCAGCAGCAAGACCGTCAGCTCTGGGGCCAACGTCCTGACTTTC.

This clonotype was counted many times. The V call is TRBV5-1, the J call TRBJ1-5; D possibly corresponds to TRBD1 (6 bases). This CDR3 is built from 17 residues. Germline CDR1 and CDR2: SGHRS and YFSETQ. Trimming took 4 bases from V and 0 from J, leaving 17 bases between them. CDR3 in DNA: TGCGCCAGCAGCCGTCTACCAGGACAGCTTAGCAATCAGCCCCAGCATTTT. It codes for CASSRLPGQLSNQPQHF.

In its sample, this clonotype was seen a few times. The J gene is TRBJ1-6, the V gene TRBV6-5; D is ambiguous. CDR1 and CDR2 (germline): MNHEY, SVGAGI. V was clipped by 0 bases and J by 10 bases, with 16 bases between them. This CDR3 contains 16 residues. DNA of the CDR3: TGTGCCAGCAGTTACTCGAAGGCTCTGGGCGGGTCACCCCTCCACTTT. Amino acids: CASSYSKALGGSPLHF.

Here the CDR3 reads CASSPIIGTSGGAEAFF. The DNA for the CDR3 is TGTGCCAGCAGCCCCATCATCGGGACTAGCGGGGGGGCCGAGGCGTTCTTC. J is TRBJ2-1 and V is TRBV7-9, with 16 bases identical to TRBD2. Trimming at V came to 5 bases and at J to 15 bases, leaving 16 bases not matched to a gene. CDR3 length: 17 residues. In germline, CDR1 is SEHNR, CDR2 FQNEAQ (reference sequence).

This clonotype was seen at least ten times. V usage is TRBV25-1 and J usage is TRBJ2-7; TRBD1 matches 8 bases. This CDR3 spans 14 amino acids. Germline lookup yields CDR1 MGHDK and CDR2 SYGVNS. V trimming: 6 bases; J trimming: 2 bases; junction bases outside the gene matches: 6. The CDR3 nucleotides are TGTGCCAGCAGCGATCAGGGGGCTACCTACGAGCAGTACTTC. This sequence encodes CASSDQGATYEQYF.

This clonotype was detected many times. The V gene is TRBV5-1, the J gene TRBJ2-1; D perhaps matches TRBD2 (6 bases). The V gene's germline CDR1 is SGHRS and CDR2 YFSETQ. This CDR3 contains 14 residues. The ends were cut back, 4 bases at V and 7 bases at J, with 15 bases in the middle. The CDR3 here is CASSEASAGNEQFF. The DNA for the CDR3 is TGCGCCAGCAGCGAGGCTTCGGCGGGGAATGAGCAGTTCTTC.

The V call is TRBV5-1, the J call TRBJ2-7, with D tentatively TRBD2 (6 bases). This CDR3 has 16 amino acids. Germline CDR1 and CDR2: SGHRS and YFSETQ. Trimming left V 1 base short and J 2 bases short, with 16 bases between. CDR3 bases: TGCGCCAGCAGCTTGTTCAGCGGGCAAATTACCTACGAGCAGTACTTC. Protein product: CASSLFSGQITYEQYF. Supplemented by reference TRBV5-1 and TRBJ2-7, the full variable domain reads KAGVTQTPRYLIKTRGQQVTLSCSPISGHRSVSWYQQTPGQGLQFLFEYFSETQRNKGNFPGRFSGRQFSNSRSEMNVSTLELGDSALYLCASSLFSGQITYEQYFGPGTRLTVT.

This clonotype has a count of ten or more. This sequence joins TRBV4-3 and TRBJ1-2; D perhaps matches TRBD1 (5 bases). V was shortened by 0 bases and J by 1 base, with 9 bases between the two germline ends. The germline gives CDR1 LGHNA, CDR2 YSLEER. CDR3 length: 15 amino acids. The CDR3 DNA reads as TGCGCCAGCAGCCAAGAAGCAGGGATTAACTATGGCTACACCTTC. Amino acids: CASSQEAGINYGYTF.

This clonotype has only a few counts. CDR3: CASSYSRLTLAKNIQYF. CDR3 DNA sequence: TGTGCCAGCAGTTACTCGAGGCTGACTCTAGCCAAAAACATTCAGTACTTC. V usage is TRBV6-5 and J usage is TRBJ2-4; D remains unclear. Trimming left V 0 bases short and J 0 bases short, with 12 bases between. CDR1 is MNHEY and CDR2 is SVGAGI in the germline V gene. There are 17 residues in the CDR3.

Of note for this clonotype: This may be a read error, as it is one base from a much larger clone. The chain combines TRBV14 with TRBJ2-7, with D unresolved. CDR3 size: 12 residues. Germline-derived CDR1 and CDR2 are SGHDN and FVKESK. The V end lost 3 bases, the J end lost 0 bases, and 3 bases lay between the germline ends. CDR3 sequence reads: CASSHSSYEQYV. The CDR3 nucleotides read TGTGCCAGCAGCCATAGCTCCTACGAGCAGTACGTC.

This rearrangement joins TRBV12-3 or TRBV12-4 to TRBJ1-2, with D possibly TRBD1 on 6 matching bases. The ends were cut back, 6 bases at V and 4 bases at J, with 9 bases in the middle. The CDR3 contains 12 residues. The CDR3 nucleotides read TGTGCCAGCAGGCCCAGGGGCTATGGCTACACCTTC. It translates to CASRPRGYGYTF.

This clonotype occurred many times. CDR3 bases: TGCGCCAGCAGCCAAGATACGACCCCCGGGTCGGGTAACATTCAGTACTTC. Protein product: CASSQDTTPGSGNIQYF. V and J are TRBV4-3 and TRBJ2-4; D not resolved. The CDR3 extends over 17 amino acids. Per the germline V gene, CDR1 is LGHNA and CDR2 is YSLEER. V shed 0 bases and J shed 7 bases, with 19 bases lying between them.

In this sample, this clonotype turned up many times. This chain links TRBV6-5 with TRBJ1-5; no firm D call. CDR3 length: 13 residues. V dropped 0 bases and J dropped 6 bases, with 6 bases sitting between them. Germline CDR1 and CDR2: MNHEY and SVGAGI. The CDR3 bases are TGTGCCAGCAGTTACTCGCGAGGTCAGCCCCAGCATTTT. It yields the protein CASSYSRGQPQHF.

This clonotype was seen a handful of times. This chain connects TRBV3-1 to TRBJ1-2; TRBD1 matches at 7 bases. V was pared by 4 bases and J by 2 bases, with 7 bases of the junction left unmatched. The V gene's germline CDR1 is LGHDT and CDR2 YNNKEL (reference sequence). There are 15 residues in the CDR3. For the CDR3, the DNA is TGTGCCAGCAGCCCGTGGGACAGCCAGAACTATGGCTACACCTTC. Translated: CASSPWDSQNYGYTF.

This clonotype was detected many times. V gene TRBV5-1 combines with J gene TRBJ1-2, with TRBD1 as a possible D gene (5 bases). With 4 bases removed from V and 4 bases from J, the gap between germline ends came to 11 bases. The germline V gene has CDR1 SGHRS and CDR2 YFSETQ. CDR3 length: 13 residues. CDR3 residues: CASSTDSSYGYTF. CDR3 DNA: TGCGCCAGCAGCACAGACAGTTCCTATGGCTACACCTTC.

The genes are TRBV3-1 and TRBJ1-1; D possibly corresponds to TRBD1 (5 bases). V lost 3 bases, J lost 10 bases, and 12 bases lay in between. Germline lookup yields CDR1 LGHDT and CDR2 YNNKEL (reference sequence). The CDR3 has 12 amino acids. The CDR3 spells CASSHSDRLAFF. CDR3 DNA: TGTGCCAGCAGCCACTCTGACAGACTAGCTTTCTTT.

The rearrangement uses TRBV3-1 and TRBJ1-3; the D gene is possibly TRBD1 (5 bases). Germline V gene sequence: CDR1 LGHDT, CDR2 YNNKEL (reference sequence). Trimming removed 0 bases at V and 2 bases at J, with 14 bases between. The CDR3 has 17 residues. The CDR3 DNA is TGTGCCAGCAGCCAAGAAACGCGGGGGACCGCTGGAAACACCATATATTTT. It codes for CASSQETRGTAGNTIYF.

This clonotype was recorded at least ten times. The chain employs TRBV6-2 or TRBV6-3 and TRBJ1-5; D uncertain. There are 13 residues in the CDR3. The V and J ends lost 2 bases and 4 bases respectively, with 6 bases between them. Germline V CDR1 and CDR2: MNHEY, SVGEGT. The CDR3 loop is CASSYGSNQPQHF. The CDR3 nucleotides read TGTGCCAGCAGTTACGGCAGTAATCAGCCCCAGCATTTT.

Here the CDR3 reads CASRYGALRDTEAFF. CDR3 DNA: TGTGCCAGCAGATACGGGGCACTGAGGGACACTGAAGCTTTCTTT. This chain joins TRBV6-5 and TRBJ1-1, with a weak D call TRBD1 (5 bases). CDR3 length equals 15 residues. Germline V CDR1 and CDR2: MNHEY, SVGAGI. The V gene lost 6 bases and the J gene lost 3 bases, with 17 bases spanning the gap.

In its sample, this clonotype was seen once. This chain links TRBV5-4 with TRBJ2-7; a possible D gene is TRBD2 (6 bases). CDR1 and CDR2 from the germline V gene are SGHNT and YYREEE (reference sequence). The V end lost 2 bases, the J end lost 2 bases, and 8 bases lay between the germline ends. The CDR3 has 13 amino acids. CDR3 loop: CASSFPGAYEQYV. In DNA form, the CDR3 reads TGTGCCAGCAGCTTTCCGGGGGCCTACGAGCAGTACGTC.

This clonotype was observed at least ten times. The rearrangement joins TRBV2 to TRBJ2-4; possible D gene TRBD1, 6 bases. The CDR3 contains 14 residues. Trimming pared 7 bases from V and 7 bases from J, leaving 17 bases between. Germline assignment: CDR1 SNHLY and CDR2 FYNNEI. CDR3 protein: CASTEEAGANIQYF. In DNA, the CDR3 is TGTGCCAGCACTGAGGAGGCAGGGGCGAACATTCAGTACTTC.

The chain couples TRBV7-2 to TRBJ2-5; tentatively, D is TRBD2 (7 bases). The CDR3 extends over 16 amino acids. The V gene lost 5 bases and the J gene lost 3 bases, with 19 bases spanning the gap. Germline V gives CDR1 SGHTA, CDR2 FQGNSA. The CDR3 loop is CASSPKGGGSEETQYF. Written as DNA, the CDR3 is TGTGCCAGCAGCCCGAAAGGGGGGGGCAGTGAAGAGACCCAGTACTTC. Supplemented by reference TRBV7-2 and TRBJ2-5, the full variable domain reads GAGVSQSPSNKVTEKGKDVELRCDPISGHTALYWYRQSLGQGLEFLIYFQGNSAPDKSGLPSDRFSAERTGGSVSTLTIQRTQQEDSAVYLCASSPKGGGSEETQYFGPGTRLLVL.